This T cell receptor (beta chain) was captured by sequencing in a study of CD8 T cells in ankylosing spondylitis. For this clonotype: Its antigen remains unknown.

Study-wide points: A motif of eight highly homologous TCR beta variants was seen as apparently characteristic of ankylosing spondylitis blood. Existing reports had already noted some motif variants in reactive arthritis synovial fluid and blood.

Germline CDR1 reads SGHDT; CDR2 reads YYEEEE. The CDR3 consists of 14 residues. The ends were cut back, 0 bases at V and 3 bases at J, with 9 bases in the middle. Making the TCR beta libraries involved quantitative 5'-RACE with molecular barcodes. Each CDR3 protein is one row after TCRdb ran MiXCR on the 5' RACE reads. Of 250,000 to 350,000 distinct CDR3 sequences in the sample, around 20% were seen once. The receptor comes from a male donor with ankylosing spondylitis or in good health (not recorded which). Sequencing was performed on blood, either unsorted or a sorted T cell fraction (not recorded which). V gene TRBV5-6 combines with J gene TRBJ1-1; D uncertain. Here the CDR3 reads CASSLVSVYTEAFF. CDR3 in DNA: TGTGCCAGCAGCTTGGTGTCAGTTTACACTGAAGCTTTCTTT.